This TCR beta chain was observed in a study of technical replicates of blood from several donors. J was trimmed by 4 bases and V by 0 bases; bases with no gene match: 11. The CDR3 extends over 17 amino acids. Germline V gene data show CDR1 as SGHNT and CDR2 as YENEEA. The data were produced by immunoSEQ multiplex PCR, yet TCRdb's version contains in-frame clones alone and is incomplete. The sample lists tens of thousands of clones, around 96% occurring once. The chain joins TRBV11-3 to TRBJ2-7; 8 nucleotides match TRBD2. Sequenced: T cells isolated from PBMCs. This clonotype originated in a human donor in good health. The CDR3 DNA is TGTGCCAGCAGCTTAGAGAGAGAGCGGGAGTTCTCTTACGAGCAGTACTTC. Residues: CASSLEREREFSYEQYF.